The TCR beta chain under discussion was sequenced for a study of identifying expanded T cells in peripheral blood. The CDR3 has 16 residues. The trim removed 0 bases at V and 4 bases at J, leaving 6 bases unmatched. In germline, CDR1 is SGHNT, CDR2 YYREEE (reference sequence). Comments on this clone: The antigen remains unidentified.

General study points: Variance in clone template counts between roughly two-week samples significantly increased with total template count across all healthy donors.

The method was immunoSEQ multiplex PCR; TCRdb's version includes in-frame clones alone and lacks a portion of them. The table lists more than 50,000 clones, over 75% of them singletons, with about 20% in the top ten. Sequenced sample: blood. The genes are TRBV5-4 and TRBJ1-2; 10 nucleotides agree with TRBD1. This TCR was sampled from a person between 18 and 75 years old in good health. The CDR3 spells CASSLGGTGVRYGYTF. CDR3 nucleotides: TGTGCCAGCAGCTTGGGGGGGACAGGGGTTCGCTATGGCTACACCTTC.